Only a few counts were recorded for the clone carrying this T cell receptor (beta chain). Its antigen is undetermined. TCRdb itself ran the 5' RACE reads through MiXCR, one entry per CDR3 protein. The table lists approximately 170,000 distinct CDR3 sequences, 10% to 15% of them singletons. Germline V lookup: CDR1 SGHVS, CDR2 FQNEAQ. The CDR3 spans 17 residues. V lost 1 base to trimming and J lost 14 bases, with 24 bases between them. This entry belongs to a study of T-cell memory formation after mild COVID-19. Points from the study as a whole: A second wave of clones peaked on day 37, and their SARS-CoV-2 specificity went unconfirmed. Contracting clones localized mainly to CM and EM when CD4+ and mainly to EMRA when CD8+.

The V and J genes are TRBV7-8 and TRBJ1-6; D may be TRBD1 (5 bases). The receptor was isolated from a man younger than 35 who had mild COVID-19 (a few samples of this study predate the infection). Cell type and time point are not known. Sequenced material: PBMCs or a T cell subset sorted from them (not recorded which). The CDR3 DNA reads as TGTGCCAGCAGCTTAGGCAGGGACGGTCTTCAGGGTAGGACCCTCCACTTT. Its protein is CASSLGRDGLQGRTLHF.